These T cell receptor beta chains were read from a single sample in a study of T-cell reconstitution after alpha-beta-depleted transplantation in children. TCRdb re-analysed the PCR reads in MiXCR, keeping a single row per CDR3 protein. The profile shows some 300,000 distinct CDR3 sequences, roughly a tenth of them singletons. The sequences come from PBMCs, collected before TCRalphabeta/CD19-depleted stem cell transplant. The receptors here all came from a boy under three years old with acute myeloid leukemia, due to receive a stem cell transplant. Each CDR3 is given with its conserved first and last residue. The D gene is left open where the match is weak. Rows may omit the clone size; those that give it use once, few, many or a size class.

d_gene,abundance,j_gene,v_gene,CDR3aa,CDR3nt
TRBD2,many,TRBJ2-7,TRBV27,CASRLAGGPHDEQYF,TGTGCCAGCAGGCTAGCGGGGGGGCCCCATGACGAGCAGTACTTC
-,-,TRBJ1-6,TRBV7-9,CASSLDGFSGSPLHF,TGTGCCAGCAGCTTAGATGGGTTTTCGGGATCACCCCTCCACTTT
TRBD1,many,TRBJ1-1,TRBV4-3,CASSRLTGFTEAFF,TGCGCCAGCAGTCGTCTGACAGGGTTCACTGAAGCTTTCTTT
-,many,TRBJ2-7,TRBV28,CASSFDLYEQYF,TGTGCCAGCAGTTTCGATCTCTACGAGCAGTACTTC
-,many,TRBJ2-1,TRBV10-3,CAISESARGNEQFF,TGTGCCATCAGTGAGTCGGCCCGGGGGAATGAGCAGTTCTTC
-,many,TRBJ2-1,TRBV3-1,CASSRTGGSEQFF,TGTGCCAGCAGCCGGACAGGCGGGAGTGAGCAGTTCTTC
-,-,TRBJ2-1,TRBV7-3,CASSLEWTAEQFF,TGTGCCAGCAGCTTAGAATGGACGGCTGAGCAGTTCTTC
-,few,TRBJ1-2,TRBV12-3/TRBV12-4,CANSPETAYGYTF,TGTGCCAACAGTCCGGAGACGGCCTATGGCTACACCTTC
-,few,TRBJ2-7,TRBV7-6,CASSLAHGGEQYF,TGTGCCAGCAGCTTAGCGCACGGGGGCGAGCAGTACTTC
TRBD1,-,TRBJ2-2,TRBV19,CASSIDRGFTGELFF,TGTGCCAGTAGTATCGACAGGGGTTTCACCGGGGAGCTGTTTTTT
-,many,TRBJ2-5,TRBV5-1,CASSLTQETQYF,TGCGCCAGCAGCTTGACACAAGAGACCCAGTACTTC
-,few,TRBJ2-5,TRBV20-1,CSARGAAETQYF,TGCAGTGCTAGGGGGGCGGCGGAGACCCAGTACTTC
TRBD1,few,TRBJ2-1,TRBV27,CASSDRVYNEQFF,TGTGCCAGCTCCGACAGGGTTTACAATGAGCAGTTCTTC
TRBD2,-,TRBJ2-5,TRBV27,CASSPTLLAGGQETQYF,TGTGCCAGCAGTCCCACCTTACTAGCGGGAGGACAAGAGACCCAGTACTTC
-,few,TRBJ2-6,TRBV19,CASSIYGEGANVLTF,TGTGCCAGTAGTATATACGGTGAAGGGGCCAACGTCCTGACTTTC
-,-,TRBJ1-1,TRBV21-1,CATDTAEAFF,TGTGCCACCGATACGGCTGAAGCTTTCTTT
TRBD2,many,TRBJ2-5,TRBV7-2,CASRHPGLAQETQYF,TGTGCCAGCAGGCACCCGGGACTAGCCCAAGAGACCCAGTACTTC
-,-,TRBJ2-7,TRBV6-1,CASSLQLGDYEQYF,TGTGCCAGCAGCCTTCAACTGGGAGACTACGAGCAGTACTTC